This T cell receptor (beta chain) was recorded in a study of T cells after yellow fever vaccination. Germline-derived CDR1 and CDR2 are SGHTA and FQGTGA. This CDR3 region has 14 residues. Trimming took off 4 bases at V and 2 bases at J, with 10 bases between the two ends. UMIs and a universal primer site were added when TCR cDNA was made by 5'RACE template switching. MiXCR was run by TCRdb on the 5' RACE reads, yielding one entry per CDR3 protein. The sample has hundreds of thousands of distinct CDR3 sequences, 7.5% to 9% seen once. Study-level points and caveats: Though weaker, the secondary response peaked faster, on day 5 versus 15. The presence of abundant clonotypes contaminating from the bulk population was possible in FACS-sorted repertoires. Clones from primary vaccination mostly reappeared after the booster (96% CD4, 88% CD8).

This clonotype was recorded a few times. The antigen remains undetermined. The chain links TRBV7-3 to TRBJ2-3, with D perhaps TRBD2 (5 bases). The material sequenced was PBMCs, taken on the day of the first yellow fever vaccination. This receptor was taken from a man younger than 35 who received the YFV17D yellow fever vaccine. The CDR3 region has the DNA TGTGCCAGCAGCTCAGGACTCTTCACAGATACGCAGTATTTT. Translating it yields CASSSGLFTDTQYF.